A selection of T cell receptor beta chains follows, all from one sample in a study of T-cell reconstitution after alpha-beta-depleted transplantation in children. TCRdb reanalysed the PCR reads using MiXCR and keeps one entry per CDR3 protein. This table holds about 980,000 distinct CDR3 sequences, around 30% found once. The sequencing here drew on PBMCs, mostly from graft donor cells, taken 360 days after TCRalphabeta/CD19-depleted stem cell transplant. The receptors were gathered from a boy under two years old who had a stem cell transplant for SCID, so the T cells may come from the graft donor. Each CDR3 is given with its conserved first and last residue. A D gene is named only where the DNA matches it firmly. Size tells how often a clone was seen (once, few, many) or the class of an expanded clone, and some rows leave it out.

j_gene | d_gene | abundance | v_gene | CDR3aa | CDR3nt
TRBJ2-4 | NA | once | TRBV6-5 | CASSYSNKSPAVQYF | TGTGCCAGCAGTTACTCGAACAAAAGCCCTGCAGTTCAGTACTTC
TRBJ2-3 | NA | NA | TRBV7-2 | CASSPHSAGLTDTQYF | TGTGCCAGCAGCCCCCACAGTGCGGGCTTGACAGATACGCAGTATTTT
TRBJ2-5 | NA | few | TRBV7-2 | CASSFPPGWTQYF | TGTGCCAGCAGCTTTCCTCCGGGCTGGACCCAGTACTTC
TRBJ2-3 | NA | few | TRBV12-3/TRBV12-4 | CASTQAASTDTQYF | TGTGCCAGCACTCAAGCGGCTAGCACAGATACGCAGTATTTT
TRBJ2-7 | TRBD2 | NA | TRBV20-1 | CSAGDYHPYEQYF | TGCAGTGCTGGGGACTATCACCCCTACGAGCAGTACTTC
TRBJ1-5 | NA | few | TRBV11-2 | CASSATGVNQPQHF | TGTGCCAGCAGCGCTACGGGGGTAAATCAGCCCCAGCATTTT
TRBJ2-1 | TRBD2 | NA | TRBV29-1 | CSVESYRAGGPIAYNEQFF | TGCAGCGTTGAGTCCTATCGGGCGGGGGGCCCCATAGCCTACAATGAGCAGTTCTTC
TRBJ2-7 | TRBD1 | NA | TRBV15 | CATSRQDRVIGEQYF | TGTGCCACCAGCAGACAAGACAGGGTTATTGGCGAGCAGTACTTC
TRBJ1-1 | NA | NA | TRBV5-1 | CASKGRGLDTEAFF | TGCGCCAGCAAAGGCCGGGGGCTCGACACTGAAGCTTTCTTT
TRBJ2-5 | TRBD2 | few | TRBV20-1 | CSASPGLAEVETQYF | TGCAGTGCTTCGCCGGGACTAGCGGAGGTGGAGACCCAGTACTTC
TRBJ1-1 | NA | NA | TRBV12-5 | CASGFRDPVEAFF | TGTGCTAGTGGTTTCAGGGACCCCGTTGAAGCTTTCTTT
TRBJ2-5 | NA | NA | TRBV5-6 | CASSWGPRTQYF | TGTGCCAGCAGCTGGGGACCGCGGACCCAGTACTTC
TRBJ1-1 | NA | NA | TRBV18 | CASSPNRENTEAFF | TGTGCCAGCTCACCGAACAGGGAGAACACTGAAGCTTTCTTT
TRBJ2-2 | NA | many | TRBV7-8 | CASSPRRGQKNTGELFF | TGTGCCAGCAGCCCGAGGAGGGGACAGAAGAACACCGGGGAGCTGTTTTTT
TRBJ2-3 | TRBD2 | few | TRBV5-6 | CASSLTSGGPPSTDTQYF | TGTGCCAGCAGCTTGACCAGCGGGGGGCCCCCTAGCACAGATACGCAGTATTTT
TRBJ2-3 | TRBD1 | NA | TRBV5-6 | CASSRKNRGRVTTDTQYF | TGTGCCAGCAGCCGGAAAAACAGGGGGCGAGTTACCACAGATACGCAGTATTTT
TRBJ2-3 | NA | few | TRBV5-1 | CASSLSLPPDTQYF | TGCGCCAGCAGCTTATCCCTCCCGCCAGATACGCAGTATTTT
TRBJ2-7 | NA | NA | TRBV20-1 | CSARVWDPTYEQYF | TGCAGTGCTAGAGTTTGGGACCCTACCTACGAGCAGTACTTC
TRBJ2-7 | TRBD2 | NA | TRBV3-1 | CAICPGLAGGGKYF | TGTGCCATCTGCCCAGGACTAGCGGGGGGTGGGAAGTACTTC
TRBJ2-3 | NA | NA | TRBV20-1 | CSARDARTGGQYF | TGCAGTGCTAGAGACGCCCGGACTGGGGGGCAGTATTTT
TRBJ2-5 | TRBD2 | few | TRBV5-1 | CASSLGFRLAGEETQYF | TGCGCCAGCAGCTTGGGGTTTCGGCTAGCGGGGGAAGAGACCCAGTACTTC
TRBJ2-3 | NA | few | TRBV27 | CASSLQPAGTDTQYF | TGTGCCAGCAGTTTGCAGCCAGCCGGCACAGATACGCAGTATTTT
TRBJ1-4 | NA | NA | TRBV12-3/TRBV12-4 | CASSRGLTEKLFF | TGTGCCAGCAGCCGAGGACTTACCGAAAAACTGTTTTTT
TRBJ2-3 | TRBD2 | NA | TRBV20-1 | CSARSGGSTDTQYF | TGCAGTGCTAGAAGCGGGGGGAGCACAGATACGCAGTATTTT
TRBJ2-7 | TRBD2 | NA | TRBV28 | CASHWGGNPYEQYF | TGTGCCAGCCACTGGGGGGGGAATCCCTACGAGCAGTACTTC
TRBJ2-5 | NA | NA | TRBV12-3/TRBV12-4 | CASSLVVGPRGWTSLQETQYF | TGTGCCAGCAGTTTAGTGGTGGGACCCCGAGGGTGGACCTCCCTCCAAGAGACCCAGTACTTC
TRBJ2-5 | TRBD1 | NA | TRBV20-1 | CSARARTGGETQYF | TGCAGTGCTAGAGCCCGGACAGGGGGTGAGACCCAGTACTTC
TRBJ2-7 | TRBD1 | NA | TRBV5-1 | CASSADRGIPYEQYF | TGCGCCAGCAGCGCGGACAGGGGTATACCCTACGAGCAGTACTTC
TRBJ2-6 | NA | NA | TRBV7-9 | CASSFLRGEAGANVLTF | TGTGCCAGCAGCTTTTTGCGGGGAGAAGCTGGGGCCAACGTCCTGACTTTC
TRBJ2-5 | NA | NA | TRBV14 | CASSQFGQETQYF | TGTGCCAGCAGCCAGTTTGGGCAAGAGACCCAGTACTTC
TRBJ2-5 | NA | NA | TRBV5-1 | CASSSAARGETQYF | TGCGCCAGCAGCTCCGCGGCCAGAGGGGAGACCCAGTACTTC
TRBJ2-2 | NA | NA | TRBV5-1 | CASQPVPGLDTGELFF | TGCGCCAGCCAACCAGTCCCGGGCCTAGACACCGGGGAGCTGTTTTTT
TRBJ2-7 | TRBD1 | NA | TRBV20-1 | CSAENRGPGEQYF | TGCAGTGCTGAAAACAGGGGGCCGGGCGAGCAGTACTTC
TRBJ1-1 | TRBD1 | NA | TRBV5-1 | CASSDRLKGAANTEAFF | TGCGCCAGCAGCGACAGACTGAAGGGGGCCGCGAACACTGAAGCTTTCTTT
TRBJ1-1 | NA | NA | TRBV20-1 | CSARAIEQLNTEAFF | TGCAGTGCTAGAGCTATCGAACAGCTGAACACTGAAGCTTTCTTT
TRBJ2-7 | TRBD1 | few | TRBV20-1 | CSARRDRGTYEQYF | TGCAGTGCTAGGAGGGACAGGGGGACCTACGAGCAGTACTTC
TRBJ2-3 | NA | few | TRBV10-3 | CAISESGRESTDTQYF | TGTGCCATCAGTGAGTCCGGCAGAGAATCCACAGATACGCAGTATTTT
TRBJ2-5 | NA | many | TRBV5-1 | CASSLEGQGRETQYF | TGCGCCAGCAGCTTGGAGGGTCAGGGACGGGAGACCCAGTACTTC
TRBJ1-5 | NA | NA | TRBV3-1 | CASSPTGTTPQHF | TGTGCCAGCAGCCCCACCGGGACTACGCCCCAGCATTTT
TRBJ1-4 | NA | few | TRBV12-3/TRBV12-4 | CASRNAATANEKLFF | TGTGCCAGCAGAAATGCGGCGACAGCTAATGAAAAACTGTTTTTT
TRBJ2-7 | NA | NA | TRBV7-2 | CASSEEGYEQYF | TGTGCCAGCAGCGAAGAGGGATACGAGCAGTACTTC
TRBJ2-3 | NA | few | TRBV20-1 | CSEVWLEEADTQYF | TGCAGTGAAGTGTGGCTAGAGGAGGCAGATACGCAGTATTTT
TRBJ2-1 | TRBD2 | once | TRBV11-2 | CASSPSKGSGVYNEQFF | TGTGCCAGCAGCCCGTCCAAGGGTAGCGGGGTCTACAATGAGCAGTTCTTC
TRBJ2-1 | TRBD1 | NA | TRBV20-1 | CSARDPGTGIYNEQFF | TGCAGTGCTAGAGACCCCGGGACAGGTATTTACAATGAGCAGTTCTTC
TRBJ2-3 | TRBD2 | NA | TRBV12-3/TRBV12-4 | CASGAGGGTDTQYF | TGTGCCAGCGGAGCGGGAGGGGGCACAGATACGCAGTATTTT
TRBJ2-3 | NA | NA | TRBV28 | CASSLYRRADTQYF | TGTGCCAGCAGTTTATACAGGAGGGCAGATACGCAGTATTTT
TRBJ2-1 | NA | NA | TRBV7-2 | CASSLGRLSSYNEQFF | TGTGCCAGCAGCCTAGGACGGTTGAGCTCCTACAATGAGCAGTTCTTC
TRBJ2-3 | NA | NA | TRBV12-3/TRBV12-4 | CASSLVDRTDTQYF | TGTGCCAGCAGTTTAGTTGATCGCACAGATACGCAGTATTTT
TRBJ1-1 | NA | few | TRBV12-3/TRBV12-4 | CASRPYFLRLSTEAFF | TGTGCCAGCAGACCTTATTTCCTCAGGTTGAGCACTGAAGCTTTCTTT
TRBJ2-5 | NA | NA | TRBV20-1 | CSARAGGGEETQYF | TGCAGTGCTAGAGCAGGCGGGGGCGAAGAGACCCAGTACTTC
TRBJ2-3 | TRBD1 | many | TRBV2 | CASSGGQSSTDTQYF | TGTGCCAGCAGTGGGGGACAGTCAAGCACAGATACGCAGTATTTT
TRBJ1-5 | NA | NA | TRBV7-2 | CASSPPGVQPQHF | TGTGCCAGCAGTCCCCCCGGGGTTCAGCCCCAGCATTTT
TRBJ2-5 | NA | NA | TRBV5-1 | CASSDNQETQYF | TGCGCCAGCAGCGACAACCAAGAGACCCAGTACTTC
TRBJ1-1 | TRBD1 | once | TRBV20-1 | CSADQTGWTTEAFF | TGCAGTGCAGACCAGACAGGGTGGACCACTGAAGCTTTCTTT
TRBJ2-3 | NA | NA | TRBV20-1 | CSATYRRPSTDTQYF | TGCAGTGCTACCTACAGGAGACCTAGCACAGATACGCAGTATTTT
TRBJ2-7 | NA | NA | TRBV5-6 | CASSLTPTSSYEQYF | TGTGCCAGCAGCTTGACGCCTACTAGCTCCTACGAGCAGTACTTC
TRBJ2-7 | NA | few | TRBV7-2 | CASSSSSGGLHEQYF | TGTGCCAGCAGCTCGAGTAGCGGTGGGCTCCACGAGCAGTACTTC
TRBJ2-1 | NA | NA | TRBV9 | CASSVGGMNEQFF | TGTGCCAGCAGCGTTGGCGGGATGAATGAGCAGTTCTTC